This T cell receptor (beta chain) was captured in a study of T-cell reconstitution after alpha-beta-depleted transplantation in children. The study's findings and limits: Newly produced T cells mostly provided counts and TCRbeta diversity after one year, as hyperexpanded clones declined. Roughly two months post-transplant, alpha-beta T cells reportedly originated from several hundred graft clones that had expanded.

Unique molecular identifiers were built into the TCRbeta library. TCRdb used MiXCR to reprocess the PCR reads, holding one entry per CDR3 protein. The table lists about 580,000 distinct CDR3 sequences, approximately 30% of them singletons, with around a third in the top ten. The CDR3 covers 15 residues. Trimming removed 1 base at V and 0 bases at J, with 10 bases between. CDR1 and CDR2 from the germline V gene are SGHRS and YFSETQ. This clonotype has just a few counts. No antigen is known for it. This receptor was identified in a boy younger than two with Wiskott-Aldrich syndrome, due to receive a stem cell transplant. This specimen was PBMCs, taken before TCRalphabeta/CD19-depleted stem cell transplant. The J gene is TRBJ1-1, the V gene TRBV5-1; no clear D gene. CDR3 residues: CASSLQGPMNTEAFF. CDR3 in DNA: TGCGCCAGCAGCTTGCAAGGCCCGATGAACACTGAAGCTTTCTTT.